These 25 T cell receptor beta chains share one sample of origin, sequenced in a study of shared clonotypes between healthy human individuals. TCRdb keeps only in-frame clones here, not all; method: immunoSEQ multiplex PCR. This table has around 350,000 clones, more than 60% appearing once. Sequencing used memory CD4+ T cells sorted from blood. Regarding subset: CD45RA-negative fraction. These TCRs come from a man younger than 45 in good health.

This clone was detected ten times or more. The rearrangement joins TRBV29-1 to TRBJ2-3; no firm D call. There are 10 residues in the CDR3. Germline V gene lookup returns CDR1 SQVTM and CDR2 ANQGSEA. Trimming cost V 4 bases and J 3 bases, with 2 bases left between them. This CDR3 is CSVGTDTQYF. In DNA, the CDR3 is TGCAGCGTTGGAACAGATACGCAGTATTTT.

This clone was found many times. In nucleotides, the CDR3 is TGTGCCACCAGCCTTAGCGGGGAGCAAGAGACCCAGTACTTC. It yields the protein CATSLSGEQETQYF. The chain joins TRBV10-3 to TRBJ2-5; 8 bases fit TRBD2. V shed 10 bases and J 2 bases; nucleotides not matched to a gene: 9. Germline V lookup: CDR1 ENHRY, CDR2 SYGVKD. The CDR3 runs to 14 residues.

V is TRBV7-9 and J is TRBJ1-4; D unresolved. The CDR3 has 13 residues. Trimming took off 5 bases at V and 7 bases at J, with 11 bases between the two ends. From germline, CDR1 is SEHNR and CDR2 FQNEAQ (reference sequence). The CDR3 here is CASSPRLGEKLFF. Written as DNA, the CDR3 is TGTGCCAGCAGCCCCAGATTGGGTGAAAAACTGTTTTTT.

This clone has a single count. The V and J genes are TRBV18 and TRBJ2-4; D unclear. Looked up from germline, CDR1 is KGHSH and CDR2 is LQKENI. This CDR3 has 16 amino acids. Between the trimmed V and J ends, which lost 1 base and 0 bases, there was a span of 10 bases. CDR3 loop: CASSPLGSLAKNIQYF. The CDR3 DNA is TGTGCCAGCTCACCACTGGGCAGTCTAGCCAAAAACATTCAGTACTTC.

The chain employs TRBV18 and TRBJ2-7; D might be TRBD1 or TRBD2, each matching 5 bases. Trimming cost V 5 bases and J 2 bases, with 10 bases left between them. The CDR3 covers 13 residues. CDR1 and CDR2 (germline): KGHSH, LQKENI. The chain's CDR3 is CASSRDPAYEQYF. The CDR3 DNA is TGTGCCAGCTCAAGGGACCCAGCCTACGAGCAGTACTTC.

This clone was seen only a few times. The CDR3 loop reads CASSSGLAGGRQFF. As DNA, the CDR3 is TGTGCCAGCAGCTCAGGACTAGCGGGAGGGCGACAGTTCTTC. The rearrangement uses TRBV7-9 and TRBJ2-1; TRBD2 matches at 15 bases. The V gene's germline CDR1 is SEHNR and CDR2 FQNEAQ (reference sequence). The junction had 5 bases not matched to a gene; V was cut back by 4 bases and J by 13 bases. This CDR3 is 14 amino acids long.

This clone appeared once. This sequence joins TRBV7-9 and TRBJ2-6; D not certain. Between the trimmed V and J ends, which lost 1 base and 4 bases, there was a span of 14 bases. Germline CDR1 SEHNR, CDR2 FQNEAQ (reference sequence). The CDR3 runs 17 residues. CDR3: CASSLDFRTRGANVLTF. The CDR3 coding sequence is TGTGCCAGCAGCTTAGATTTTAGGACGAGAGGGGCCAACGTCCTGACTTTC.

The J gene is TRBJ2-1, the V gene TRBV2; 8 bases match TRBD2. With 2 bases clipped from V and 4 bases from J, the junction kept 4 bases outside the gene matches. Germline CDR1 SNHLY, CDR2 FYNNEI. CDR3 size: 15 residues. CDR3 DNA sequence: TGTGCCAGCAGTGAACTAGCGGGCTCGTACAATGAGCAGTTCTTC. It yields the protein CASSELAGSYNEQFF.

CDR3 sequence reads: CASSENRDDGSIYF. The CDR3 bases are TGTGCCAGCAGCGAAAACCGGGACGACGGGTCCATATATTTT. The chain recombines TRBV2 with TRBJ1-3; D may be TRBD1 (5 bases). The CDR3 has 14 amino acids. Germline CDR1 is SNHLY and CDR2 is FYNNEI. V was clipped by 6 bases and J by 11 bases, with 20 bases between them.

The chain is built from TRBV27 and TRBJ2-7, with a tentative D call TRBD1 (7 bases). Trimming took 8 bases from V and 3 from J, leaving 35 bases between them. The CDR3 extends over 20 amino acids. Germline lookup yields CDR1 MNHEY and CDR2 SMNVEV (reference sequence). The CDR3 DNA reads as TGTGCCAGCCAGGGTCGAACAGGGGCGCCAGGTAGCGGAACGGGCTACGAGCAGTACTTC. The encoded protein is CASQGRTGAPGSGTGYEQYF.

DNA for the CDR3: TGTGCCAGCAGCTTAGCGGCGCTTCAAGAGACCCAGTACTTC. The encoded protein is CASSLAALQETQYF. This chain joins TRBV7-2 and TRBJ2-5; no clear D. Trimming stripped 0 bases from V and 2 bases from J, with 7 bases between. The CDR3 totals 14 residues. The V gene's germline CDR1 is SGHTA and CDR2 FQGNSA.

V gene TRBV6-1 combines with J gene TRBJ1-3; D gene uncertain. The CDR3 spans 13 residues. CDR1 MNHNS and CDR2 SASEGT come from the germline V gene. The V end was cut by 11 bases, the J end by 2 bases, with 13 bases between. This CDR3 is CAGSPVTGNTIYF. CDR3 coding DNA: TGTGCCGGGTCCCCGGTTACTGGAAACACCATATATTTT.

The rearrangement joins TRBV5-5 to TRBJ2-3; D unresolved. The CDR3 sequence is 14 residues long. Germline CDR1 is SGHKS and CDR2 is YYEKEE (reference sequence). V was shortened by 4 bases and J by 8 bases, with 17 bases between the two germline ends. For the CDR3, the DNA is TGTGCCAGCAGCCAATATACGAGTTTAGCTACGCAGTATTTT. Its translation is CASSQYTSLATQYF.

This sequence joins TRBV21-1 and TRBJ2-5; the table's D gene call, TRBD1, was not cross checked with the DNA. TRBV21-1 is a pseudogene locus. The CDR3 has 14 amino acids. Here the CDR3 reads CASARQGLQETQYF. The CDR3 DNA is TGTGCCAGCGCCAGACAGGGACTCCAAGAGACCCAGTACTTC.

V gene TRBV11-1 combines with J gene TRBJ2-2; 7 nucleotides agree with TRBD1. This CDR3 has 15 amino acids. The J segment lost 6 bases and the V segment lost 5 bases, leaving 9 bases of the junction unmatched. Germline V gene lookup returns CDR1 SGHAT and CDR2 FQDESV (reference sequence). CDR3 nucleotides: TGTGCCAGCAGCGTTACCCCGAGGGGGCCCGGGGAGCTGTTTTTT. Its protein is CASSVTPRGPGELFF.

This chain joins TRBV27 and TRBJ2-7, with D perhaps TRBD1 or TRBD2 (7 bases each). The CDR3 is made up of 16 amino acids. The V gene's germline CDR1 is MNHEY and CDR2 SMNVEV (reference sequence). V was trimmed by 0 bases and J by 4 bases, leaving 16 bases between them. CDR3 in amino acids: CASSLSGRGQRYEQYF. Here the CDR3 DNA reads TGTGCCAGCAGTTTATCGGGGAGGGGGCAGCGTTACGAGCAGTACTTC.

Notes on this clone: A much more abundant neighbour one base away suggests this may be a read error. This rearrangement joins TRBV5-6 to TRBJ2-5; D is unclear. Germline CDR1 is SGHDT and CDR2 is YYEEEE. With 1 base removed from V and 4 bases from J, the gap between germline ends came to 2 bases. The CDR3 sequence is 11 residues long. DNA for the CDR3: TGTGCCAGCAGCTTGTTAGAGACCCAGTACTTC. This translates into CASSLLETQYF.

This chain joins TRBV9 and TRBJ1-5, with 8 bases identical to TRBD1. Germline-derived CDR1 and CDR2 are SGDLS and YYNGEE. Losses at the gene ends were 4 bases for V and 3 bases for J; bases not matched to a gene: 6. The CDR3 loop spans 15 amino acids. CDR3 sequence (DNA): TGTGCCAGCAGCTCGACAGGGGCTGTCAATCAGCCCCAGCATTTT. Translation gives CASSSTGAVNQPQHF.

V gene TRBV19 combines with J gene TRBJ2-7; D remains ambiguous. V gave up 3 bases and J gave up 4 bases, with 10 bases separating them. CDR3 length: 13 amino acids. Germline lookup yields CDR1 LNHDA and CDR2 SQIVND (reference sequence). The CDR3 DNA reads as TGTGCCAGTAGTATGCTGGTTAGTTACGAGCAGTACTTC. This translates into CASSMLVSYEQYF.

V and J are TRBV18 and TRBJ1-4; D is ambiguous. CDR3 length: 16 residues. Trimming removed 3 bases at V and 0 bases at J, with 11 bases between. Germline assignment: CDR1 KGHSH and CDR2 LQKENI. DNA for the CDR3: TGTGCCAGCTCACCTTCCTCAGTTGCAACTAATGAAAAACTGTTTTTT. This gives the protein CASSPSSVATNEKLFF.

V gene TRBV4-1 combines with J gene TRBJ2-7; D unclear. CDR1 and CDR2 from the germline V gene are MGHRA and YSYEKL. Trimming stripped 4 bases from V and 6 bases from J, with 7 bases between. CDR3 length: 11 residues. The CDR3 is CASSPGGEQYF. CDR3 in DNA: TGCGCCAGCAGCCCGGGCGGCGAGCAGTACTTC.

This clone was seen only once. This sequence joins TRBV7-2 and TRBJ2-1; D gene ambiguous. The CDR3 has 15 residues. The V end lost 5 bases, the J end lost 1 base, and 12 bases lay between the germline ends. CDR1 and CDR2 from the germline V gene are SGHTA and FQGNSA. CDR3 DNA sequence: TGTGCCAGCAGCCCCAACACTGCTTCCTACAATGAGCAGTTCTTC. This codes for CASSPNTASYNEQFF.

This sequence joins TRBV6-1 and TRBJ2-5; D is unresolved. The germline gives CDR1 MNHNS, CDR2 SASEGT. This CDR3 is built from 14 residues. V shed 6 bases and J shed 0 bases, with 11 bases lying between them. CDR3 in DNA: TGTGCCAGCAGGACCCAGTCGTACCAAGAGACCCAGTACTTC. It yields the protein CASRTQSYQETQYF.

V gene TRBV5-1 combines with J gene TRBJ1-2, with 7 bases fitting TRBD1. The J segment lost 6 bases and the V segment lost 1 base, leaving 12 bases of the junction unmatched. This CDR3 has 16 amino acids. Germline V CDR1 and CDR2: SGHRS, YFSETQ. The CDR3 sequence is CASSLIGVQGNHGYTF. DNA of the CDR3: TGCGCCAGCAGCTTGATAGGGGTACAGGGGAACCATGGCTACACCTTC.

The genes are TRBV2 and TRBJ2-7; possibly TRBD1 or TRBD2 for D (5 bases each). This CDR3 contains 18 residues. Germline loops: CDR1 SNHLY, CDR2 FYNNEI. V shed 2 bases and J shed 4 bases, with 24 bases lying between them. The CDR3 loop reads CASSEFAPPGTGWYEQYF. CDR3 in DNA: TGTGCCAGCAGTGAATTCGCTCCCCCCGGGACCGGGTGGTACGAGCAGTACTTC.